These 3 T cell receptor beta chains originate from one sample sequenced in a study of CD8+CD57+ T cells in acquired aplastic anemia. For CDR3 and TCR beta VDJ profiling, genomic DNA was the template used. TCRdb ran MiXCR on the reads and lists one entry per CDR3 protein. The profile shows a few hundred thousand distinct CDR3 sequences, 70% to 85% of them singletons. The sequenced patients had an expansion of CD8+CD57+ cells seen by flow cytometry. The sequenced sample was sorted CD4+, CD8+, or CD8+CD57+ T cells (not recorded which) from PBMCs. The receptor set was obtained from a human donor with aplastic anemia.

This clonotype was seen many times. The chain uses TRBV4-1 and TRBJ2-2; D might be TRBD1 (6 bases). V lost 2 bases and J lost 7, with 17 bases in between. The CDR3 length is 16 residues. Germline CDR1 MGHRA, CDR2 YSYEKL. Written as DNA, the CDR3 is TGCGCCAGCAGCCAAACTCCTCCTCAGGGGATCGGGGAGCTGTTTTTT. Its protein is CASSQTPPQGIGELFF.

This clonotype appeared a few times. A much larger clone lies one base from this, so it may be a read error. The rearrangement links TRBV11-1 to TRBJ2-3, with 7 bases matching TRBD1. The germline CDR1 and CDR2 sequences are SGHAT and FQDESV (reference sequence). This CDR3 is built from 13 residues. CDR3: CASGLGGTGTQYF. The CDR3 DNA is TGTGCCAGCGGCTTAGGGGGCACAGGTACGCAGTATTTT.

This clonotype was observed a handful of times. An end of the junction does not agree with germline; a read error may underlie this. V usage is TRBV24-1 and J usage is TRBJ1-6, with TRBD1 matching over 10 bases. Germline V CDR1 and CDR2: KGHDR, SFDVKD. The CDR3 runs to 16 residues. CDR3 sequence: CASSDPSTGGNSPLHF. CDR3 DNA: TGTGCCAGCAGTGACCCCTCGACAGGGGGCAATTCACCCCTCCACTTT.